The 27 T cell receptor beta chains reported below all come from one sample, sequenced in a study of OX40 agonist ivuxolimab in advanced cancers. Sequencing was performed with immunoSEQ multiplex PCR; in TCRdb, only in-frame clones are kept and a portion is missing. The data show some 17,000 clones, with roughly four fifths seen just once and 9% to 15% held by the top ten. The material was CD4+ or CD8+ T cells sorted from blood, obtained in a trial of the OX40 agonist ivuxolimab. Receptor source: an adult with an advanced solid tumor such as melanoma, head and neck, liver or kidney cancer.

CDR3 amino acids: CASSPGTGFFNEQFF. CDR3 nucleotides: TGCGCCAGCAGCCCGGGGACAGGGTTTTTCAATGAGCAGTTCTTC. The V and J genes are TRBV4-3 and TRBJ2-1, with 9 nucleotides matching TRBD1. Per germline, CDR1 LGHNA and CDR2 YSLEER. The CDR3 is 15 residues long. V lost 4 bases to trimming and J lost 6 bases; unmatched junction nucleotides: 7.

The rearrangement uses TRBV5-1 and TRBJ2-2; D unclear. Germline V CDR1 and CDR2: SGHRS, YFSETQ. Trimming removed 3 bases from V and 2 bases from J, with 5 bases in between. This CDR3 contains 13 residues. The CDR3 DNA sequence: TGCGCCAGCAGCTGGGGTAACACCGGGGAGCTGTTTTTT. This codes for CASSWGNTGELFF.

The J gene is TRBJ2-7, the V gene TRBV25-1; no clear D gene. V was clipped by 2 bases and J by 2 bases, with 10 bases between them. The germline CDR1 and CDR2 sequences are MGHDK and SYGVNS. This CDR3 region has 14 residues. CDR3 sequence (DNA): TGTGCCAGCAGTGAACCGGGTGGGACCTACGAGCAGTACTTC. Translated: CASSEPGGTYEQYF.

The chain has TRBV18 and TRBJ2-6; D not certain. V was trimmed by 6 bases and J by 0 bases, leaving 15 bases between them. The CDR3 runs to 17 residues. Germline assignment: CDR1 KGHSH and CDR2 LQKENI. DNA of the CDR3: TGTGCCAGCTCGGTAGGACGCGAACTCTCTGGGGCCAACGTCCTGACTTTC. Protein sequence: CASSVGRELSGANVLTF.

The chain has TRBV27 and TRBJ2-7; D not certain. This CDR3 comprises 12 residues. CDR1 is MNHEY and CDR2 is SMNVEV in the germline V gene (reference sequence). V lost 5 bases and J lost 3, with 8 bases in between. The CDR3, as DNA: TGTGCCAGCAGTCCTCTGGGCTACGAGCAGTACTTC. This codes for CASSPLGYEQYF.

The chain couples TRBV9 to TRBJ2-2; D unresolved. Trimming took off 4 bases at V and 3 bases at J, with 16 bases between the two ends. The CDR3 runs 16 residues. Germline loops: CDR1 SGDLS, CDR2 YYNGEE. DNA of the CDR3: TGTGCCAGCAGCCCACTTAGGGATCAACACACCGGGGAGCTGTTTTTT. Translated, it gives CASSPLRDQHTGELFF.

This chain joins TRBV12-2 and TRBJ1-1. TRBV12-2 is an annotated pseudogene. CDR3 size: 13 residues. The CDR3, as DNA: TGTGCAAGTCCTCTTTGGGAACTCAGTGGAGCTTTCTTT. This translates into CASPLWELSGAFF.

CDR3 coding DNA: TGTGCCAGCAGCTTTCTAGCGACCGGGGAGCTGTTTTTT. It codes for CASSFLATGELFF. V and J are TRBV9 and TRBJ2-2; TRBD2 might be the D (6 bases). The CDR3 length is 13 residues. The V end lost 4 bases, the J end lost 5 bases, and 9 bases lay between the germline ends. From germline, CDR1 is SGDLS and CDR2 YYNGEE.

The rearrangement joins TRBV11-2 to TRBJ1-2; 12 bases are shared with TRBD1. V lost 6 bases, J lost 8 bases, and 7 bases stayed unmatched. The CDR3 extends over 14 amino acids. Per germline, CDR1 SGHAT and CDR2 FQNNGV. The CDR3 region has the DNA TGTGCCAGCAGTTTGGGACAGGGGGCGGGAGGCTACACCTTC. This gives the protein CASSLGQGAGGYTF.

CDR3 sequence (DNA): TGTGCCAGCAGCTCCGGGACAGGGGGCGCGAACTACGAGCAGTACTTC. Its translation is CASSSGTGGANYEQYF. V and J are TRBV7-9 and TRBJ2-7; 12 bases align to TRBD1. CDR1 and CDR2 (germline): SEHNR, FQNEAQ (reference sequence). Trimming cost V 4 bases and J 3 bases; bases outside gene matches: 7. CDR3 length equals 16 residues.

V gene TRBV7-9 combines with J gene TRBJ1-1, with 7 positions matching TRBD1. Germline values: CDR1 SEHNR, CDR2 FQNEAQ (reference sequence). CDR3 length: 17 residues. Germline trimming cut 5 bases from V and 3 bases from J; bases unmatched to any gene: 15. CDR3 nucleotides: TGTGCCAGCAGCGTAGAGGTAGTAGGGGGCGCGGACACTGAAGCTTTCTTT. This encodes CASSVEVVGGADTEAFF.

In DNA form, the CDR3 reads TGTGCCAGCAGTCGGGGGGACACTGAAGCTTTCTTT. This encodes CASSRGDTEAFF. The chain joins TRBV7-9 to TRBJ1-1, with D possibly matching TRBD1 (5 bases). V was cut by 6 bases and J by 3 bases, with 8 bases left in between. The CDR3 covers 12 residues. CDR1 is SEHNR and CDR2 is FQNEAQ in the germline V gene (reference sequence).

The CDR3 bases are TGTGCCAGTCGTGGAGGAGCCAGTGAAGCTTTCTTT. Protein: CASRGGASEAFF. The V gene is TRBV6-5, the J gene TRBJ1-1; D unresolved. In germline, CDR1 is MNHEY, CDR2 SVGAGI. The V and J ends lost 9 bases and 7 bases respectively, with 15 bases between them. The CDR3 is made up of 12 amino acids.

The CDR3 bases are TGTGCCAGCAGCGTCGGCAGGGGGAACACTGAAGCTTTCTTT. Translating it yields CASSVGRGNTEAFF. The chain carries TRBV7-3 and TRBJ1-1; tentative D call: TRBD1 (6 bases). V was pared by 5 bases and J by 1 base, with 11 bases between. The CDR3 length is 14 residues. Germline assignment: CDR1 SGHTA and CDR2 FQGTGA.

The chain recombines TRBV4-1 with TRBJ2-1; 7 bases map to TRBD1. The V and J ends lost 0 bases and 12 bases, in that order; junction bases with no gene match: 2. CDR3 length equals 12 residues. Germline CDR1 and CDR2: MGHRA and YSYEKL. This CDR3 reads CASSQDRTGQFF. CDR3 coding DNA: TGCGCCAGCAGCCAAGACCGGACAGGGCAGTTCTTC.

This clone was counted between two and nine times. The chain recombines TRBV19 with TRBJ1-5; tentative D call: TRBD1 (5 bases). The V gene's germline CDR1 is LNHDA and CDR2 SQIVND (reference sequence). This CDR3 is 14 amino acids long. V was clipped by 5 bases and J by 7 bases, with 15 bases between them. The chain's CDR3 is CASSLGQGRQPQHF. In DNA form, the CDR3 reads TGTGCCAGTAGTCTAGGACAAGGTAGACAGCCCCAGCATTTT.

The chain is built from TRBV7-3 and TRBJ2-2; either TRBD1 or TRBD2 may fit D (5 bases each). Trimming shortened V by 1 base and J by 3 bases, and 18 bases separated the two germline ends. The germline CDR1 and CDR2 sequences are SGHTA and FQGTGA. This CDR3 is 18 amino acids long. CDR3 residues: CASSLNHPGRWDTGELFF. In DNA form, the CDR3 reads TGTGCCAGCAGCTTAAATCACCCAGGGAGATGGGACACCGGGGAGCTGTTTTTT.

The J gene is TRBJ2-3, the V gene TRBV7-9; 9 bases fit TRBD2. This CDR3 contains 15 residues. Germline assignment: CDR1 SEHNR and CDR2 FQNEAQ (reference sequence). Losses at the gene ends were 2 bases for V and 0 bases for J; bases not matched to a gene: 0. The CDR3 loop reads CASSLTSGSTDTQYF. CDR3 bases: TGTGCCAGCAGCTTAACTAGCGGGAGCACAGATACGCAGTATTTT.

The chain employs TRBV13 and TRBJ2-1; tentatively, D is TRBD1 or TRBD2 (5 bases each). The length of the CDR3 is 15 residues. Germline loops: CDR1 PRHDT, CDR2 FYEKMQ (reference sequence). V was cut by 1 base and J by 4 bases, with 11 bases left in between. CDR3 amino acids: CASSLESGPYNEQFF. CDR3 nucleotides: TGTGCCAGCAGCTTAGAGTCGGGACCGTACAATGAGCAGTTCTTC.

The table lists this clone with a count of one. The genes are TRBV2 and TRBJ2-1; the match to TRBD2 covers 7 bases. Per the germline V gene, CDR1 is SNHLY and CDR2 is FYNNEI. The ends lost 8 bases at V and 6 bases at J; junction bases unmatched: 7. The CDR3 is made up of 13 amino acids. CDR3 nucleotides: TGTGCCAGCCACCTGGGGGGGGGCAATGAGCAGTTCTTC. This translates into CASHLGGGNEQFF.

The chain uses TRBV7-9 and TRBJ2-7; D gene ambiguous. CDR3 length: 16 residues. V was pared by 5 bases and J by 5 bases, with 22 bases between. Germline values: CDR1 SEHNR, CDR2 FQNEAQ (reference sequence). The CDR3 here is CASSRLKTTVSHEQYF. In DNA, the CDR3 is TGTGCCAGCAGCCGCCTAAAAACCACAGTTTCCCACGAGCAGTACTTC.

The rearrangement uses TRBV19 and TRBJ1-3; 12 bases match TRBD1. The length of the CDR3 is 16 residues. The V gene end was trimmed by 6 bases and the J gene end by 2 bases; junction bases not matched to a gene: 5. Germline assignment: CDR1 LNHDA and CDR2 SQIVND (reference sequence). The CDR3 protein is CASSPGTGGPGNTIYF. DNA of the CDR3: TGTGCCAGTAGCCCCGGGACAGGGGGCCCTGGAAACACCATATATTTT.

This clone was recorded a few times. The gene calls are TRBV15 and TRBJ2-4; maybe TRBD2 (6 bases). Trimming removed 8 bases at V and 7 bases at J, with 15 bases between. CDR3 length equals 13 residues. Germline lookup yields CDR1 LNHNV and CDR2 YYDKDF (reference sequence). In DNA form, the CDR3 reads TGTGCCACCGCGGGACCAAGGACTAACATTCAGTACTTC. Translation gives CATAGPRTNIQYF.

This clone was counted between two and nine times. Other DNA variants within this sample encode the same CDR3. The chain is built from TRBV7-2 and TRBJ2-7, with D possibly matching TRBD2 (5 bases). CDR3 length: 14 amino acids. Trimming stripped 1 base from V and 5 bases from J, with 12 bases between. Germline assignment: CDR1 SGHTA and CDR2 FQGNSA. The CDR3 loop is CASSLVSGSDEQYF. In nucleotides, the CDR3 is TGTGCCAGCAGCTTAGTTTCTGGGAGCGACGAGCAGTACTTC.

The chain links TRBV7-3 to TRBJ2-5, with D unresolved. Trimming left V 1 base short and J 3 bases short, with 6 bases between. Germline CDR1 and CDR2: SGHTA and FQGTGA. This CDR3 comprises 13 residues. CDR3 region: CASSLRAKETQYF. DNA for the CDR3: TGTGCCAGCAGCTTAAGGGCGAAAGAGACCCAGTACTTC.

This clone was seen a single time. This chain joins TRBV18 and TRBJ2-7, with TRBD1 as a possible D gene (6 bases). In germline, CDR1 is KGHSH, CDR2 LQKENI. The V end lost 7 bases, the J end lost 3 bases, and 10 bases lay between the germline ends. The CDR3 length is 12 residues. The CDR3 here is CASCAGDYEQYF. As DNA, the CDR3 is TGTGCCAGCTGCGCAGGGGACTACGAGCAGTACTTC.

The chain has TRBV9 and TRBJ2-5; TRBD2 matches 7 bases. V shed 1 base, J shed 5 bases, and the junction held 2 bases outside the gene matches. This CDR3 is 13 amino acids long. The germline CDR1 and CDR2 sequences are SGDLS and YYNGEE. CDR3 bases: TGTGCCAGCAGCGTATGGGGGGGTGAGACCCAGTACTTC. Its protein product is CASSVWGGETQYF.